Reported below is one TCR beta chain. Its antigen target is currently unknown. No base qualities exist here, and no much larger clone lies one base off it. This record comes from a study of neoadjuvant nivolumab and ipilimumab in lung cancer (dated by TCRdb to between 2020 and 2021). Regarding the complete study: In the NEOSTAR trial, nivolumab was administered intravenously at 3 mg/kg on days 1, 15 and 29, and the combination arm also received ipilimumab 1 mg/kg on day 1 only. Seven patients had matched pretherapy and resected tumor pairs analyzed, with four treated with nivolumab and three with nivolumab plus ipilimumab. The study compared TCR repertoires in pretherapy (baseline) peripheral blood with TCR repertoires in tumors resected at surgery after neoadjuvant immune checkpoint blockade. The primary endpoint of the trial was the rate of major pathologic response (MPR) in the intention-to-treat population of each study arm. In the trial, around 43 patients with operable NSCLC were treated, of whom 23 were randomized to nivolumab monotherapy and about 21 to nivolumab plus ipilimumab.

The V and J ends are trimmed by 3 bases and 3 bases, leaving 11 bases between them. CDR1 and CDR2 were assigned from the germline V gene (reference sequence) as GTSNPN and SVGIG. The CDR3 contains 13 residues, cysteine and phenylalanine counted. Of the read, only the CDR3 DNA is kept; its 39 bases are in frame from base 1. Results the study describes overall, beyond this receptor: Tumor T-cell richness and clonality rose from pretherapy to surgery in three of three dual-therapy tumors but in only two of four nivolumab-treated tumors. Richness in tumors resected after neoadjuvant therapy showed a positive correlation with pretherapy blood TCR richness (Spearman R of about 0.82). TCR richness and clonality were greater in resected tumors than in tumor-adjacent uninvolved lung, and increases were seen in more dual-therapy-treated tumors. A small number of samples underwent TCR sequencing. No significant correlation was found between TCR clonality and pathologic tumor regression, and only a single major-pathologic-response sample was available for the analysis of TCR clonality versus pathologic tumor regression.

The time point label, as the study defines it: at surgical resection after neoadjuvant nivolumab +/- ipilimumab. Samples were obtained from the phase 2 randomized NEOSTAR trial, in which neoadjuvant nivolumab or nivolumab plus ipilimumab followed by surgery was tested in operable NSCLC. Receptors were amplified or captured by the immunoSEQ multiplex PCR assay. On the authors' methods: Richness and clonality were used to summarize the repertoires, and clones that significantly expanded or contracted between pre- and post-therapy samples were identified. TCRdb obtained this table from immuneACCESS and retained in-frame rearrangements with V and J assigned. These tables miss some clones; where compared with another copy, unresolved V genes account for less than half of the shortfall, and the remainder is unexplained. The V and J calls and clone size come from that table; D and trimming were worked out from the DNA. The sample profile shows over 25,000 clones; 76% of them were found once. The top ten constitute 18% of the sample.

The receptor's source is an adult with non-small cell lung cancer. The chain links TRBV30 with TRBJ1-1, with a tentative D gene TRBD1 over 5 matching bases. The material sequenced was tumor tissue, taken after neoadjuvant nivolumab, alone or with ipilimumab, at or shortly before surgery. The nucleotide sequence is TGTGCCTGGAGGGTCAGGGTAGACACTGAAGCTTTCTTT. Its translation reads: CAWRVRVDTEAFF.